This T cell receptor (beta chain) stems from a study of neurological immune-mediated disorders. TCRdb recomputed calls from the 5' RACE reads with MiXCR, one row per CDR3 protein. The sample comprises 25,000 to 30,000 distinct CDR3 sequences, around 10% of which are singletons, and almost 8% rests with the top ten. As regards this clonotype: Its antigen is undetermined.

Study-wide points: Expanded clones shared no CDR3 amino acid sequences across subjects, suggesting private repertoires in all groups.

The length of the CDR3 is 17 residues. J gave up 9 bases and V 4 bases, and 13 bases lay outside the gene matches. Germline lookup yields CDR1 KGHSH and CDR2 LQKENI. It was from 2 million PBMCs stored at -80 C that the unsorted libraries were obtained. The specimen sequenced was PBMCs. The rearrangement joins TRBV18 to TRBJ1-5, with 12 nucleotides matching TRBD1. This sequence was found in a man between 60 and 75 years old in good health. The CDR3 coding sequence is TGTGCCAGCTCACGCAGAACCGGGACAGGGGGCGAACGGCCCCAGCATTTT. It encodes CASSRRTGTGGERPQHF.